A selection of T cell receptor beta chains follows, all from one sample in a study of CXCR3-negative and CXCR3-positive naive CD8 T cells. TCRdb re-called the 5' RACE reads; one entry per CDR3 protein, DNA not given. This sample's table has roughly 100,000 distinct CDR3 sequences. The sample comprised naive CXCR3+ CD8+ T cells from blood. The source of these receptors is a human donor in good health. Some clones in this sample may be carry-over from other donors' samples. Each CDR3 is given with its conserved first and last residue.

V	J	CDR3
TRBV7-3	TRBJ2-1	CASSLMGLVDEQFF
TRBV27	TRBJ2-1	CASRLSGGLGPEQFF
TRBV29-1	TRBJ1-2	CSVTTGGYGYTF
TRBV7-9	TRBJ2-2	CASSLPGGITGELFF
TRBV29-1	TRBJ1-1	CSSGRVFSTEAFF
TRBV9	TRBJ2-3	CASSDGTGIADTQYF
TRBV2	TRBJ1-2	CASSTGRVANYGYTF
TRBV7-9	TRBJ2-7	CASSPTGDYEQYF
TRBV7-9	TRBJ2-1	CASSLEADEQFF
TRBV6-2/TRBV6-3	TRBJ2-4	CASRPTSASKNIQYF
TRBV28	TRBJ2-1	CASSRGAGGDNEQFF
TRBV28	TRBJ2-2	CASSFNPLLDRVSGELFF
TRBV11-2	TRBJ1-1	CASSLEVRIRRATEAFF
TRBV7-6	TRBJ2-3	CASSQSGGADTQYF
TRBV2	TRBJ2-1	CASSVGNEQFF
TRBV6-5	TRBJ2-1	CASSYGGDEQFF
TRBV29-1	TRBJ2-7	CSVPSGTGAGEQYF
TRBV5-1	TRBJ2-3	CASSLWGDGTDTQYF
TRBV29-1	TRBJ2-5	CSVEGDRETQYF
TRBV29-1	TRBJ1-5	CSVDGGQSGQPQHF
TRBV13	TRBJ1-4	CASSSSTTDPNEKLFF
TRBV7-8	TRBJ2-2	CASSSQDSGATGELFF
TRBV29-1	TRBJ2-7	CSVESDYTYEQYF
TRBV3-1	TRBJ1-1	CASSLYSIRDPNTEAFF
TRBV3-1	TRBJ1-5	CASSLGTGYSNQPQHF
TRBV12-3/TRBV12-4	TRBJ1-2	CASSPTVSPIYGYTF
TRBV6-5	TRBJ2-1	CASSDPLAPPGQFF
TRBV12-3/TRBV12-4	TRBJ2-5	CASSPSGGETQYF
TRBV7-6	TRBJ2-7	CASSRGLAGQDEQCF
TRBV7-9	TRBJ2-1	CASGDTGTSSPF
TRBV27	TRBJ2-2	CASSFWPATSGGRAGELFF
TRBV9	TRBJ2-1	CASSPTSSNEKFF
TRBV5-1	TRBJ2-2	CASSLTMEGAFSGELFF
TRBV18	TRBJ2-5	CASSPEEVREETQYF
TRBV3-1	TRBJ2-7	CASSQVVHEQYF
TRBV6-5	TRBJ2-6	CASSYSRVPRISGANVLTF
TRBV6-6	TRBJ2-2	CATGQGFLNTGELFF
TRBV7-9	TRBJ1-5	CASSPGTGESNQPQHF
TRBV20-1	TRBJ2-1	CSARDLERDYNEQFF
TRBV18	TRBJ2-7	CASSPGHGYEQYF
TRBV29-1	TRBJ2-2	CSVEGATSGSSGPTGELFF
TRBV5-6	TRBJ2-1	CASSENNEQFF
TRBV29-1	TRBJ1-2	CSVEEWERSNYGYTF
TRBV7-2	TRBJ1-1	CASSLEGGGEAFF
TRBV4-1	TRBJ2-7	CASSQGQGTWEQYF
TRBV3-1	TRBJ2-1	CASSHLLNKQFF
TRBV6-5	TRBJ1-4	CASSYGSGQTNEKLFF
TRBV12-5	TRBJ1-1	CASGLLPGAGMNTEAFF
TRBV7-9	TRBJ2-7	CASSLPQGGTYEQYF
TRBV12-3/TRBV12-4	TRBJ2-5	CASSLSTTSGSETQYF
TRBV20-1	TRBJ1-1	CSARRRGTTEAFF
TRBV29-1	TRBJ2-3	CSVEWSTGLDTDTQYF
TRBV29-1	TRBJ1-4	CSVEERAGNEKLFF
TRBV4-3	TRBJ1-1	CASSQDPGLTEAFF
TRBV5-6	TRBJ1-1	CASSPTGVAEAFF